The clone carrying this T cell receptor (beta chain) was detected only a few times. The antigen is undetermined. This sample was included in a study of beta chain features in type 1 diabetes. The overall study: Healthy donors, compared against patients, showed similar age, gender and cell yields. Study-level results: More deletions and fewer insertions at VDJ junctions were found in patients with type 1 diabetes. Any HLA-type effect on TCRB rearrangement remained unresolved here.

The sequenced template was cDNA made from the entire isolated RNA. The method was immunoSEQ multiplex PCR; TCRdb's version includes in-frame clones alone and lacks a portion of them. The table shows roughly 370,000 clones, with more than 11% occurring only once. The TCR originated in a man aged 25 to 40 in good health. The sample taken for sequencing was naive CD4+ T cells from blood.

The CDR3 DNA follows: TGTGCCTGGAGTGTACGGCGTCTGGACAGTTCAAACTATGGCTACACCTTC. It specifies CAWSVRRLDSSNYGYTF. The rearrangement links TRBV30 to TRBJ1-2, with a possible D match to TRBD1 (6 bases). Germline assignment: CDR1 GTSNPN and CDR2 SVGIG (reference sequence). The CDR3 covers 17 residues. The ends were cut back, 0 bases at V and 2 bases at J, with 19 bases in the middle.